This TCR beta chain was retrieved from a study of blood T cell repertoires in COVID-19. Turning to the study itself: Samples of COVID-19 (acute and convalescent) were obtained from the United States, Italy and Spain.

Per the germline V gene, CDR1 is SQVTM and CDR2 is ANQGSEA. The V and J ends lost 5 bases and 3 bases respectively, with 14 bases between them. CDR3 length: 13 amino acids. Using immunoSEQ multiplex PCR, the repertoire was profiled, and TCRdb retains in-frame clones only, with some absent. The repertoire includes roughly 70,000 clones, about four fifths of them detected once, and about 21% sits in the top ten. The sequenced sample was peripheral blood. The receptor was derived from a man in his 70s with acute or convalescent COVID-19. J is TRBJ2-7 and V is TRBV29-1; D may be TRBD1 (5 bases). The CDR3 reads CSVSKGQGYEQYF. CDR3 DNA sequence: TGCAGCGTTTCGAAGGGCCAGGGCTACGAGCAGTACTTC.